This TCR beta chain was captured by sequencing in a study of cytomegalovirus exposure and HLA in healthy donors. In the PCR, 60 Vbeta and 13 Jbeta primers were used. Assay used: immunoSEQ multiplex PCR; TCRdb lists only in-frame clones, some missing. The sample lists 70,000 to 95,000 clones; approximately 80% were seen once. This TCR was recovered from a man younger than 30 in good health and CMV-seronegative. Source material: PBMCs.

CDR3 sequence: CASSEGRGNYGYTF. In DNA, the CDR3 is TGTGCCAGCAGTGAAGGGCGAGGGAACTATGGCTACACCTTC. The chain joins TRBV6-1 to TRBJ1-2; the D is unclear. The CDR3 runs 14 residues. CDR1 and CDR2 (germline): MNHNS, SASEGT. With 1 base removed from V and 2 bases from J, the gap between germline ends came to 8 bases.